Following are 28 T cell receptor beta chains from one sample sequenced in a study of cytomegalovirus exposure and HLA in healthy donors. Libraries were prepared by immunoSEQ multiplex PCR; TCRdb keeps only in-frame clonotypes and omits some of them. This table holds 98,000 or so clones, 95% found once. Sequencing was carried out using PBMCs. The receptors shown here come from a woman aged 18-29 years in good health and CMV-seronegative.

The chain joins TRBV2 to TRBJ1-2; unclear D gene. Between the trimmed V and J ends, which lost 2 bases and 2 bases, there was a span of 6 bases. This CDR3 has 13 amino acids. Germline V gives CDR1 SNHLY, CDR2 FYNNEI. As DNA, the CDR3 is TGTGCCAGCAGTGAATTGGGCAACTATGGCTACACCTTC. Protein sequence: CASSELGNYGYTF.

This clone was picked up one time. V is TRBV6-1 and J is TRBJ2-1, with 8 bases lining up with TRBD1. This CDR3 is 15 amino acids long. Trimming removed 2 bases from V and 10 bases from J; junction bases left unmatched: 10. Germline CDR1 MNHNS, CDR2 SASEGT. CDR3 nucleotides: TGTGCCAGCAGTGAACCGACAGGGGTCTTACGGGAGCAGTTCTTC. It specifies CASSEPTGVLREQFF.

The V call is TRBV7-3, the J call TRBJ2-5; 7 bases line up with TRBD2. Germline CDR1 is SGHTA and CDR2 is FQGTGA. The CDR3 runs 15 residues. V dropped 1 base and J dropped 5; count of bases not matched to a gene: 7. The CDR3 loop is CASSLRAGVRETQYF. The DNA for the CDR3 is TGTGCCAGCAGCTTAAGGGCGGGGGTACGGGAGACCCAGTACTTC.

The rearrangement uses TRBV5-1 and TRBJ2-5, with 8 bases fitting TRBD1. This CDR3 is built from 14 residues. Germline V lookup: CDR1 SGHRS, CDR2 YFSETQ. Trimming cost V 3 bases and J 5 bases; bases outside gene matches: 6. The CDR3 region is CASSWQGAGETQYF. CDR3 sequence (DNA): TGCGCCAGCAGCTGGCAGGGGGCCGGGGAGACCCAGTACTTC.

J is TRBJ2-2 and V is TRBV19; possibly TRBD2 for D (6 bases). V dropped 1 base and J dropped 5 bases, with 20 bases sitting between them. There are 18 residues in the CDR3. Germline values: CDR1 LNHDA, CDR2 SQIVND (reference sequence). Here the CDR3 DNA reads TGTGCCAGTAGTATAGTGGGACTCACGGAAGAGGGGACCGGGGAGCTGTTTTTT. Encoded protein: CASSIVGLTEEGTGELFF.

J is TRBJ1-3 and V is TRBV7-2; perhaps TRBD1 as D (5 bases). The germline V and J ends were trimmed by 5 bases and 0 bases, with 17 bases remaining between them. Germline CDR1 and CDR2: SGHTA and FQGNSA. The CDR3 runs 17 residues. The DNA for the CDR3 is TGTGCCAGCAGCCTCCGGGGGACCTTATCCTCTGGAAACACCATATATTTT. Translated, it gives CASSLRGTLSSGNTIYF.

V is TRBV4-2 and J is TRBJ2-7, with 7 bases fitting TRBD1. Germline CDR1 and CDR2: LGHNA and YNFKEQ. The CDR3 sequence is 15 residues long. J was trimmed by 0 bases and V by 0 bases; bases with no gene match: 2. DNA for the CDR3: TGTGCCAGCAGCCAAGATGACAGGGACTCCTACGAGCAGTACTTC. Residues: CASSQDDRDSYEQYF.

The genes are TRBV4-1 and TRBJ2-6; possibly TRBD2 for D (5 bases). Trimming cost V 0 bases and J 0 bases, with 6 bases left between them. CDR1 MGHRA and CDR2 YSYEKL come from the germline V gene. The CDR3 runs to 16 residues. The CDR3 spells CASSQERVSGANVLTF. The CDR3 nucleotides read TGCGCCAGCAGCCAAGAGAGGGTCTCTGGGGCCAACGTCCTGACTTTC.

This clone was recorded once. This chain connects TRBV7-6 to TRBJ2-1; maybe TRBD2 (7 bases). V was shortened by 5 bases and J by 7 bases, with 15 bases between the two germline ends. The V gene's germline CDR1 is SGHVS and CDR2 FNYEAQ. The CDR3 is 14 amino acids. Here the CDR3 DNA reads TGTGCCAGCAGCCGGAGAGGGGGGGCGAATGAGCAGTTCTTC. Translation: CASSRRGGANEQFF.

The chain has TRBV5-1 and TRBJ2-1, with 14 nucleotides matching TRBD2. CDR3 size: 16 residues. Losses at the gene ends were 4 bases for V and 8 bases for J; bases not matched to a gene: 8. The germline V gene encodes CDR1 SGHRS and CDR2 YFSETQ. CDR3 sequence reads: CASSTMTSGGGDEQFF. CDR3 coding DNA: TGCGCCAGCAGCACCATGACTAGCGGGGGGGGCGATGAGCAGTTCTTC.

The chain joins TRBV19 to TRBJ2-1; 8 bases line up with TRBD1. This CDR3 comprises 14 residues. J gave up 4 bases and V 5 bases, and 4 bases lay outside the gene matches. The germline V gene has CDR1 LNHDA and CDR2 SQIVND (reference sequence). As DNA, the CDR3 is TGTGCCAGTAGTCCGACAGGGGCATACAATGAGCAGTTCTTC. Translating gives CASSPTGAYNEQFF.

Of note for this clone: The sample has other DNA sequences that encode this CDR3 too. The chain combines TRBV7-2 with TRBJ2-1, with D maybe TRBD2 (6 bases). CDR1 and CDR2 from the germline V gene are SGHTA and FQGNSA. Trimming took 0 bases from V and 4 from J, leaving 10 bases between them. This CDR3 region has 15 residues. The CDR3 here is CASSLARGSYNEQFF. CDR3 sequence (DNA): TGTGCCAGCAGCTTAGCGCGGGGCAGTTACAATGAGCAGTTCTTC.

V gene TRBV14 combines with J gene TRBJ2-7, with a weak D call TRBD2 (6 bases). CDR1 and CDR2 from the germline V gene are SGHDN and FVKESK. Trimming removed 0 bases from V and 3 bases from J, with 24 bases in between. The CDR3 runs to 19 residues. The CDR3 is CASSQDDRLASLGSYEQYF. CDR3 sequence (DNA): TGTGCCAGCAGCCAAGATGATCGACTCGCCTCCCTCGGGAGCTACGAGCAGTACTTC.

The chain recombines TRBV19 with TRBJ1-1, with D tentatively TRBD1 (5 bases). This CDR3 contains 17 residues. The germline V gene has CDR1 LNHDA and CDR2 SQIVND (reference sequence). V was trimmed by 3 bases and J by 4 bases, leaving 21 bases between them. The CDR3 is CASSILTGNWKGTEAFF. The DNA for the CDR3 is TGTGCCAGTAGTATTCTCACAGGTAATTGGAAAGGCACTGAAGCTTTCTTT.

The V and J genes are TRBV30 and TRBJ1-1; D is perhaps TRBD1 (5 bases). Trimming removed 5 bases at V and 3 bases at J, with 13 bases between. This CDR3 has 13 amino acids. Germline V gene data show CDR1 as GTSNPN and CDR2 as SVGIG (reference sequence). Here the CDR3 reads CAWPPTVDTEAFF. In DNA, the CDR3 is TGTGCCTGGCCCCCGACAGTAGACACTGAAGCTTTCTTT.

The CDR3 spells CASSEFGGRGVVDGYTF. The CDR3 region has the DNA TGTGCCAGCAGTGAATTCGGGGGCAGGGGGGTAGTTGATGGCTACACCTTC. The chain employs TRBV25-1 and TRBJ1-2, with 7 bases lining up with TRBD1. This CDR3 comprises 17 residues. The junction had 14 bases not matched to a gene; V was cut back by 1 base and J by 6 bases. Germline V lookup: CDR1 MGHDK, CDR2 SYGVNS.

V and J are TRBV28 and TRBJ1-1; D uncertain. The germline V gene has CDR1 MDHEN and CDR2 SYDVKM. This CDR3 spans 14 amino acids. V was trimmed by 3 bases and J by 2 bases, leaving 10 bases between them. Written as DNA, the CDR3 is TGTGCCAGCAGTTTGTCCGGGGATAACACTGAAGCTTTCTTT. Translation: CASSLSGDNTEAFF.

The chain combines TRBV7-9 with TRBJ1-1, with 7 bases fitting TRBD1. CDR1 is SEHNR and CDR2 is FQNEAQ in the germline V gene (reference sequence). The CDR3 has 13 residues. Trimming cost V 6 bases and J 4 bases; bases outside gene matches: 5. The CDR3 bases are TGTGCCAGCAGACCACAGGGGCGCACTGAAGCTTTCTTT. It specifies CASRPQGRTEAFF.

This chain connects TRBV6-5 to TRBJ2-7; D is uncertain. This CDR3 contains 14 residues. V lost 0 bases and J 1 base, leaving 7 bases between the germline ends. Germline CDR1 and CDR2: MNHEY and SVGAGI. The CDR3 sequence is CASSYSTQSYEQYF. The CDR3 DNA reads TGTGCCAGCAGTTACTCGACTCAATCCTACGAGCAGTACTTC.

This chain links TRBV28 with TRBJ2-7; D gene uncertain. The V end lost 4 bases, the J end lost 8 bases, and 18 bases lay between the germline ends. Germline CDR1 and CDR2: MDHEN and SYDVKM. CDR3 length: 14 residues. This chain's CDR3 is CASSSNVDATKQYF. The DNA of the CDR3 is TGTGCCAGCAGTTCCAATGTAGATGCTACGAAGCAGTACTTC.

Comment on this clone: This same CDR3 is encoded by further DNA sequences in the sample. This chain connects TRBV7-9 to TRBJ2-5; TRBD1 aligns across 8 bases. V trimming: 3 bases; J trimming: 4 bases; junction bases outside the gene matches: 7. The CDR3 runs 15 residues. Germline V gene data show CDR1 as SEHNR and CDR2 as FQNEAQ (reference sequence). The CDR3 DNA reads as TGTGCCAGCAGCTTTGGACAGGGCATAGGAGAGACCCAGTACTTC. Translation gives CASSFGQGIGETQYF.

This rearrangement joins TRBV2 to TRBJ2-7; D is perhaps TRBD1 (5 bases). Germline CDR1 and CDR2: SNHLY and FYNNEI. Trimming shortened V by 10 bases and J by 0 bases, and 16 bases separated the two germline ends. The CDR3 contains 14 residues. As DNA, the CDR3 is TGTGCCACCAAAGATCAGGGCAGCTCCTACGAGCAGTACTTC. It translates to CATKDQGSSYEQYF.

V gene TRBV4-2 combines with J gene TRBJ2-3, with 10 positions matching TRBD2. The CDR3 runs 15 residues. Germline CDR1 LGHNA, CDR2 YNFKEQ. V was pared by 5 bases and J by 1 base, with 3 bases of the junction left unmatched. The CDR3 loop reads CASSGLAAGTDTQYF. The CDR3 coding sequence is TGTGCCAGCAGCGGACTAGCGGCGGGCACAGATACGCAGTATTTT.

This chain joins TRBV6-6 and TRBJ2-7, with TRBD1 matching 8 bases. The V and J ends lost 4 bases and 7 bases, in that order; junction bases with no gene match: 12. The CDR3 runs 15 residues. Germline CDR1 is MNHNY and CDR2 is SVGAGI (reference sequence). The CDR3 region is CASSFRTGPGGEQYF. The CDR3 nucleotides are TGTGCCAGCAGTTTTAGGACAGGGCCCGGTGGAGAGCAGTACTTC.

The chain is built from TRBV5-1 and TRBJ2-1; weak D call: TRBD2 (5 bases). The V gene's germline CDR1 is SGHRS and CDR2 YFSETQ. Trimming stripped 0 bases from V and 8 bases from J, with 15 bases between. The CDR3 covers 15 residues. CDR3 sequence: CASSLASEVGYEQFF. The DNA for the CDR3 is TGCGCCAGCAGCTTGGCCTCGGAGGTTGGCTATGAGCAGTTCTTC.

V is TRBV27 and J is TRBJ2-2, with no clear D. The V and J ends lost 1 base and 2 bases respectively, with 8 bases between them. This CDR3 is 15 amino acids long. Germline CDR1 reads MNHEY; CDR2 reads SMNVEV (reference sequence). CDR3 residues: CASSLLGFNTGELFF. The DNA of the CDR3 is TGTGCCAGCAGTTTATTGGGCTTCAACACCGGGGAGCTGTTTTTT.

V gene TRBV4-3 combines with J gene TRBJ2-3, with 10 bases fitting TRBD2. Germline loops: CDR1 LGHNA, CDR2 YSLEER. This CDR3 has 18 amino acids. J was trimmed by 2 bases and V by 0 bases; bases with no gene match: 8. CDR3 nucleotide sequence: TGCGCCAGCAGCCAAGATGAGCCGCTAGCGGGGGCCACAGATACGCAGTATTTT. It encodes CASSQDEPLAGATDTQYF.

As for this clone: The same CDR3 is also encoded by other DNA sequences in this sample. The gene calls are TRBV19 and TRBJ1-2; perhaps TRBD1 as D (5 bases). Germline CDR1 and CDR2: LNHDA and SQIVND (reference sequence). V was cut by 3 bases and J by 8 bases, with 13 bases left in between. The CDR3 extends over 13 amino acids. The CDR3 sequence: CASSMAGGYGYTF. The CDR3 DNA follows: TGTGCCAGTAGTATGGCCGGGGGGTACGGCTACACCTTC.